The 23 T cell receptor beta chains reported below all come from one sample, sequenced in a study of Ad26.COV2.S vaccination and SARS-CoV-2 variants. Libraries were prepared by immunoSEQ multiplex PCR; TCRdb keeps only in-frame clonotypes and omits some of them. The sample yields a few hundred thousand clones, about nine tenths seen once. Regarding treatment: roughly 18 received Ad26.COV2.S at low or high dose, single or two shots; 5 received placebo; per-sample allocation not given. Repertoires come from day 63 after the first vaccine or placebo injection. The source material was peripheral blood, sampled in a trial of Ad26.COV2.S vaccine versus placebo. Source of these receptors: a person aged 18-60 years who received the Ad26.COV2.S COVID-19 vaccine or a placebo.

The chain carries TRBV24-1 and TRBJ2-1; D is possibly TRBD1 (6 bases). The CDR3 is made up of 14 amino acids. The germline V gene has CDR1 KGHDR and CDR2 SFDVKD. Trimming took off 4 bases at V and 1 base at J, with 7 bases between the two ends. CDR3 coding DNA: TGTGCCACCAGTGAAGGACAGTCCTACAATGAGCAGTTCTTC. Translated: CATSEGQSYNEQFF.

This chain joins TRBV9 and TRBJ2-3; TRBD1 might be the D (6 bases). Trimming shortened V by 4 bases and J by 0 bases, and 15 bases separated the two germline ends. Germline CDR1 and CDR2: SGDLS and YYNGEE. The CDR3 has 16 amino acids. Here the CDR3 reads CASSLPPGDSTDTQYF. The DNA for the CDR3 is TGTGCCAGCAGCCTCCCGCCAGGGGATAGCACAGATACGCAGTATTTT.

This chain uses TRBV29-1 with TRBJ2-6; D is uncertain. The V end was cut by 1 base, the J end by 2 bases, with 3 bases between. Per germline, CDR1 SQVTM and CDR2 ANQGSEA. This CDR3 is built from 13 residues. DNA of the CDR3: TGCAGCGTTGAAGGGCCTGGGGCCAACGTCCTGACTTTC. This codes for CSVEGPGANVLTF.

The rearrangement links TRBV10-1 to TRBJ1-6; TRBD1 matches 8 bases. Germline values: CDR1 WNHNN, CDR2 SYGVQD (reference sequence). The V gene end was trimmed by 4 bases and the J gene end by 2 bases; junction bases not matched to a gene: 13. The CDR3 consists of 19 residues. In DNA, the CDR3 is TGCGCCAGCAGTGGTGCCCGGACTCAACAGGGGGCCTATAATTCACCCCTCCACTTT. Amino acids: CASSGARTQQGAYNSPLHF.

The chain couples TRBV28 to TRBJ1-6; no definite D call. CDR3 length: 12 amino acids. Trimming stripped 7 bases from V and 9 bases from J, with 10 bases between. In germline, CDR1 is MDHEN, CDR2 SYDVKM. The CDR3 nucleotides are TGTGCCAGCATTGAGGTTGGTTCACCCCTCCACTTT. The encoded protein is CASIEVGSPLHF.

The genes are TRBV3-1 (or the pseudogene TRBV3-2) and TRBJ1-1; tentative D call: TRBD1 (5 bases). V was trimmed by 0 bases and J by 6 bases, leaving 17 bases between them. Looked up from germline, CDR1 is LGHDT and CDR2 is YNNKEL (reference sequence). This CDR3 is built from 16 residues. CDR3 in amino acids: CASSQDGRRRGAEAFF. The CDR3 bases are TGTGCCAGCAGCCAAGATGGGCGCCGGCGAGGGGCTGAAGCTTTCTTT.

The rearrangement links TRBV5-1 to TRBJ2-2; D perhaps matches TRBD2 (5 bases). The ends were cut back, 2 bases at V and 6 bases at J, with 11 bases in the middle. The CDR3 loop spans 14 amino acids. CDR1 and CDR2 (germline): SGHRS, YFSETQ. In DNA, the CDR3 is TGCGCCAGCAGCTTTGAAGGGAGCGCCGGGGAGCTGTTTTTT. Protein sequence: CASSFEGSAGELFF.

This clone has a single count. The chain is built from TRBV19 and TRBJ2-7, with 8 positions matching TRBD1. Trimming cost V 5 bases and J 6 bases; bases outside gene matches: 12. CDR1 is LNHDA, CDR2 SQIVND, per germline (reference sequence). The CDR3 has 15 residues. CDR3 sequence: CASSPDDRTGFEQYF. In DNA form, the CDR3 reads TGTGCCAGTAGTCCAGACGATCGGACAGGGTTCGAGCAGTACTTC.

The J gene is TRBJ2-5, the V gene TRBV11-2; the D is unclear. The germline V gene encodes CDR1 SGHAT and CDR2 FQNNGV. V was shortened by 4 bases and J by 7 bases, with 16 bases between the two germline ends. The CDR3 loop spans 14 amino acids. The CDR3 sequence: CASSSRVGEATQYF. CDR3 nucleotides: TGTGCCAGCAGCTCTCGGGTTGGGGAAGCGACCCAGTACTTC. Drawing the rest from reference TRBV11-2 and TRBJ2-5, the complete variable domain is EAGVAQSPRYKIIEKRQSVAFWCNPISGHATLYWYQQILGQGPKLLIQFQNNGVVDDSQLPKDRFSAERLKGVDSTLKIQPAKLEDSAVYLCASSSRVGEATQYFGPGTRLLVL.

In its sample, this clone was seen many times. This chain links TRBV6-2 or TRBV6-3 with TRBJ1-1; perhaps TRBD1 as D (6 bases). V was pared by 2 bases and J by 0 bases, with 10 bases between. In germline, CDR1 is MNHEY, CDR2 SVGEGT. The CDR3 is 15 amino acids. The CDR3 region has the DNA TGTGCCAGCAGTTACCGTGGGACAATGAACACTGAAGCTTTCTTT. Its translation: CASSYRGTMNTEAFF.

Worth noting for this clone: Within the sample, other DNA sequences also encode this same CDR3. The gene calls are TRBV28 and TRBJ1-2; 8 bases map to TRBD1. CDR3 length: 14 amino acids. Germline lookup yields CDR1 MDHEN and CDR2 SYDVKM. V trimming: 6 bases; J trimming: 4 bases; junction bases outside the gene matches: 7. The CDR3 coding sequence is TGTGCCAGCAGCCAGGGGGCAGGGCTCTATGGCTACACCTTC. The encoded protein is CASSQGAGLYGYTF.

The CDR3 nucleotides read TGTGCCAGCAGCCCCCTGACAGGGCGCCACGAGCAGTACTTC. It translates to CASSPLTGRHEQYF. V is TRBV7-9 and J is TRBJ2-7; 7 bases align to TRBD1. Germline V CDR1 and CDR2: SEHNR, FQNEAQ (reference sequence). The ends lost 5 bases at V and 5 bases at J; junction bases unmatched: 9. CDR3 size: 14 residues.

This sequence joins TRBV6-5 and TRBJ1-5; D possibly corresponds to TRBD1 (5 bases). Germline CDR1 reads MNHEY; CDR2 reads SVGAGI. The CDR3 length is 14 residues. V was clipped by 5 bases and J by 7 bases, with 15 bases between them. This CDR3 reads CASSPTQGRQPQHF. The CDR3, as DNA: TGTGCCAGCAGTCCCACTCAGGGTCGGCAGCCCCAGCATTTT.

The chain links TRBV6-2 or TRBV6-3 to TRBJ1-4, with a tentative D call TRBD1 (5 bases). Trimming cost V 2 bases and J 8 bases, with 24 bases left between them. The germline V gene has CDR1 MNHEY and CDR2 SVGEGT. CDR3 length equals 18 residues. The CDR3 loop is CASSYRQGKNIRWEKLFF. Written as DNA, the CDR3 is TGTGCCAGCAGTTACCGCCAGGGTAAAAATATCCGGTGGGAAAAACTGTTTTTT.

The gene calls are TRBV11-3 and TRBJ2-1, with TRBD1 as a possible D gene (5 bases). This CDR3 spans 14 amino acids. Germline assignment: CDR1 SGHNT and CDR2 YENEEA. Trimming cost V 0 bases and J 6 bases, with 9 bases left between them. The CDR3 DNA reads TGTGCCAGCAGCTTAGATAATAGGGGCAATGAGCAGTTCTTC. As protein: CASSLDNRGNEQFF.

V usage is TRBV7-3 and J usage is TRBJ2-5, with TRBD1 matching over 12 bases. The germline CDR1 and CDR2 sequences are SGHTA and FQGTGA. Trimming at V came to 0 bases and at J to 4 bases, leaving 3 bases not matched to a gene. CDR3 length: 16 amino acids. CDR3: CASSLTGTGGRETQYF. In DNA, the CDR3 is TGTGCCAGCAGCTTAACCGGGACAGGGGGCCGAGAGACCCAGTACTTC.

The J gene is TRBJ2-1, the V gene TRBV5-1; perhaps TRBD1 as D (6 bases). The V end was cut by 8 bases, the J end by 8 bases, with 20 bases between. CDR1 and CDR2 from the germline V gene are SGHRS and YFSETQ. This CDR3 region has 14 residues. CDR3 bases: TGCGCCAGTTTACCGGGACACTGGGAAGATGAGCAGTTCTTC. Protein product: CASLPGHWEDEQFF.

The chain carries TRBV20-1 and TRBJ1-1; no definite D call. Trimming cost V 0 bases and J 9 bases, with 8 bases left between them. The CDR3 runs to 11 residues. Germline CDR1 is DFQATT and CDR2 is SNEGSKA (reference sequence). CDR3: CSARDVQKAFF. The CDR3 DNA sequence: TGCAGTGCTAGAGATGTCCAGAAAGCTTTCTTT.

This sequence joins TRBV9 and TRBJ2-4, with D possibly TRBD1 on 6 matching bases. This CDR3 has 16 amino acids. Trimming took 3 bases from V and 1 from J, leaving 14 bases between them. Looked up from germline, CDR1 is SGDLS and CDR2 is YYNGEE. The CDR3 here is CASSEGVGLAKNIQYF. In nucleotides, the CDR3 is TGTGCCAGCAGCGAGGGGGTGGGGTTGGCCAAAAACATTCAGTACTTC.

The chain joins TRBV11-2 to TRBJ1-1; the D is unclear. CDR1 and CDR2 from the germline V gene are SGHAT and FQNNGV. CDR3 length equals 12 residues. The germline V and J ends were trimmed by 3 bases and 7 bases, with 9 bases remaining between them. The CDR3 region has the DNA TGTGCCAGCAGCTTCTTGTCAGTTGAAGCTTTCTTT. This sequence encodes CASSFLSVEAFF. Supplemented by reference TRBV11-2 and TRBJ1-1, the full variable domain reads EAGVAQSPRYKIIEKRQSVAFWCNPISGHATLYWYQQILGQGPKLLIQFQNNGVVDDSQLPKDRFSAERLKGVDSTLKIQPAKLEDSAVYLCASSFLSVEAFFGQGTRLTVV.

This chain joins TRBV10-3 and TRBJ2-7; the match to TRBD2 covers 8 bases. Trimming removed 7 bases from V and 5 bases from J; junction bases left unmatched: 7. This CDR3 spans 13 amino acids. Germline assignment: CDR1 ENHRY and CDR2 SYGVKD. The CDR3 region has the DNA TGTGCCATCATGAGTAGCGGGGAAAACGAGCAGTACTTC. Its translation is CAIMSSGENEQYF.

The chain carries TRBV18 and TRBJ1-1; D remains ambiguous. Per the germline V gene, CDR1 is KGHSH and CDR2 is LQKENI. The CDR3 runs to 14 residues. V shed 3 bases and J shed 6 bases, with 14 bases lying between them. CDR3 coding DNA: TGTGCCAGCTCACCTTGGGAGGGAAGGGCTGAAGCTTTCTTT. Amino acid sequence: CASSPWEGRAEAFF.

The V and J genes are TRBV25-1 and TRBJ2-7; no firm D call. Per germline, CDR1 MGHDK and CDR2 SYGVNS. Trimming left V 6 bases short and J 3 bases short, with 6 bases between. The CDR3 is 11 residues long. The CDR3 nucleotides are TGTGCCAGCAGGGACGGCTACGAGCAGTACTTC. Residues: CASRDGYEQYF.